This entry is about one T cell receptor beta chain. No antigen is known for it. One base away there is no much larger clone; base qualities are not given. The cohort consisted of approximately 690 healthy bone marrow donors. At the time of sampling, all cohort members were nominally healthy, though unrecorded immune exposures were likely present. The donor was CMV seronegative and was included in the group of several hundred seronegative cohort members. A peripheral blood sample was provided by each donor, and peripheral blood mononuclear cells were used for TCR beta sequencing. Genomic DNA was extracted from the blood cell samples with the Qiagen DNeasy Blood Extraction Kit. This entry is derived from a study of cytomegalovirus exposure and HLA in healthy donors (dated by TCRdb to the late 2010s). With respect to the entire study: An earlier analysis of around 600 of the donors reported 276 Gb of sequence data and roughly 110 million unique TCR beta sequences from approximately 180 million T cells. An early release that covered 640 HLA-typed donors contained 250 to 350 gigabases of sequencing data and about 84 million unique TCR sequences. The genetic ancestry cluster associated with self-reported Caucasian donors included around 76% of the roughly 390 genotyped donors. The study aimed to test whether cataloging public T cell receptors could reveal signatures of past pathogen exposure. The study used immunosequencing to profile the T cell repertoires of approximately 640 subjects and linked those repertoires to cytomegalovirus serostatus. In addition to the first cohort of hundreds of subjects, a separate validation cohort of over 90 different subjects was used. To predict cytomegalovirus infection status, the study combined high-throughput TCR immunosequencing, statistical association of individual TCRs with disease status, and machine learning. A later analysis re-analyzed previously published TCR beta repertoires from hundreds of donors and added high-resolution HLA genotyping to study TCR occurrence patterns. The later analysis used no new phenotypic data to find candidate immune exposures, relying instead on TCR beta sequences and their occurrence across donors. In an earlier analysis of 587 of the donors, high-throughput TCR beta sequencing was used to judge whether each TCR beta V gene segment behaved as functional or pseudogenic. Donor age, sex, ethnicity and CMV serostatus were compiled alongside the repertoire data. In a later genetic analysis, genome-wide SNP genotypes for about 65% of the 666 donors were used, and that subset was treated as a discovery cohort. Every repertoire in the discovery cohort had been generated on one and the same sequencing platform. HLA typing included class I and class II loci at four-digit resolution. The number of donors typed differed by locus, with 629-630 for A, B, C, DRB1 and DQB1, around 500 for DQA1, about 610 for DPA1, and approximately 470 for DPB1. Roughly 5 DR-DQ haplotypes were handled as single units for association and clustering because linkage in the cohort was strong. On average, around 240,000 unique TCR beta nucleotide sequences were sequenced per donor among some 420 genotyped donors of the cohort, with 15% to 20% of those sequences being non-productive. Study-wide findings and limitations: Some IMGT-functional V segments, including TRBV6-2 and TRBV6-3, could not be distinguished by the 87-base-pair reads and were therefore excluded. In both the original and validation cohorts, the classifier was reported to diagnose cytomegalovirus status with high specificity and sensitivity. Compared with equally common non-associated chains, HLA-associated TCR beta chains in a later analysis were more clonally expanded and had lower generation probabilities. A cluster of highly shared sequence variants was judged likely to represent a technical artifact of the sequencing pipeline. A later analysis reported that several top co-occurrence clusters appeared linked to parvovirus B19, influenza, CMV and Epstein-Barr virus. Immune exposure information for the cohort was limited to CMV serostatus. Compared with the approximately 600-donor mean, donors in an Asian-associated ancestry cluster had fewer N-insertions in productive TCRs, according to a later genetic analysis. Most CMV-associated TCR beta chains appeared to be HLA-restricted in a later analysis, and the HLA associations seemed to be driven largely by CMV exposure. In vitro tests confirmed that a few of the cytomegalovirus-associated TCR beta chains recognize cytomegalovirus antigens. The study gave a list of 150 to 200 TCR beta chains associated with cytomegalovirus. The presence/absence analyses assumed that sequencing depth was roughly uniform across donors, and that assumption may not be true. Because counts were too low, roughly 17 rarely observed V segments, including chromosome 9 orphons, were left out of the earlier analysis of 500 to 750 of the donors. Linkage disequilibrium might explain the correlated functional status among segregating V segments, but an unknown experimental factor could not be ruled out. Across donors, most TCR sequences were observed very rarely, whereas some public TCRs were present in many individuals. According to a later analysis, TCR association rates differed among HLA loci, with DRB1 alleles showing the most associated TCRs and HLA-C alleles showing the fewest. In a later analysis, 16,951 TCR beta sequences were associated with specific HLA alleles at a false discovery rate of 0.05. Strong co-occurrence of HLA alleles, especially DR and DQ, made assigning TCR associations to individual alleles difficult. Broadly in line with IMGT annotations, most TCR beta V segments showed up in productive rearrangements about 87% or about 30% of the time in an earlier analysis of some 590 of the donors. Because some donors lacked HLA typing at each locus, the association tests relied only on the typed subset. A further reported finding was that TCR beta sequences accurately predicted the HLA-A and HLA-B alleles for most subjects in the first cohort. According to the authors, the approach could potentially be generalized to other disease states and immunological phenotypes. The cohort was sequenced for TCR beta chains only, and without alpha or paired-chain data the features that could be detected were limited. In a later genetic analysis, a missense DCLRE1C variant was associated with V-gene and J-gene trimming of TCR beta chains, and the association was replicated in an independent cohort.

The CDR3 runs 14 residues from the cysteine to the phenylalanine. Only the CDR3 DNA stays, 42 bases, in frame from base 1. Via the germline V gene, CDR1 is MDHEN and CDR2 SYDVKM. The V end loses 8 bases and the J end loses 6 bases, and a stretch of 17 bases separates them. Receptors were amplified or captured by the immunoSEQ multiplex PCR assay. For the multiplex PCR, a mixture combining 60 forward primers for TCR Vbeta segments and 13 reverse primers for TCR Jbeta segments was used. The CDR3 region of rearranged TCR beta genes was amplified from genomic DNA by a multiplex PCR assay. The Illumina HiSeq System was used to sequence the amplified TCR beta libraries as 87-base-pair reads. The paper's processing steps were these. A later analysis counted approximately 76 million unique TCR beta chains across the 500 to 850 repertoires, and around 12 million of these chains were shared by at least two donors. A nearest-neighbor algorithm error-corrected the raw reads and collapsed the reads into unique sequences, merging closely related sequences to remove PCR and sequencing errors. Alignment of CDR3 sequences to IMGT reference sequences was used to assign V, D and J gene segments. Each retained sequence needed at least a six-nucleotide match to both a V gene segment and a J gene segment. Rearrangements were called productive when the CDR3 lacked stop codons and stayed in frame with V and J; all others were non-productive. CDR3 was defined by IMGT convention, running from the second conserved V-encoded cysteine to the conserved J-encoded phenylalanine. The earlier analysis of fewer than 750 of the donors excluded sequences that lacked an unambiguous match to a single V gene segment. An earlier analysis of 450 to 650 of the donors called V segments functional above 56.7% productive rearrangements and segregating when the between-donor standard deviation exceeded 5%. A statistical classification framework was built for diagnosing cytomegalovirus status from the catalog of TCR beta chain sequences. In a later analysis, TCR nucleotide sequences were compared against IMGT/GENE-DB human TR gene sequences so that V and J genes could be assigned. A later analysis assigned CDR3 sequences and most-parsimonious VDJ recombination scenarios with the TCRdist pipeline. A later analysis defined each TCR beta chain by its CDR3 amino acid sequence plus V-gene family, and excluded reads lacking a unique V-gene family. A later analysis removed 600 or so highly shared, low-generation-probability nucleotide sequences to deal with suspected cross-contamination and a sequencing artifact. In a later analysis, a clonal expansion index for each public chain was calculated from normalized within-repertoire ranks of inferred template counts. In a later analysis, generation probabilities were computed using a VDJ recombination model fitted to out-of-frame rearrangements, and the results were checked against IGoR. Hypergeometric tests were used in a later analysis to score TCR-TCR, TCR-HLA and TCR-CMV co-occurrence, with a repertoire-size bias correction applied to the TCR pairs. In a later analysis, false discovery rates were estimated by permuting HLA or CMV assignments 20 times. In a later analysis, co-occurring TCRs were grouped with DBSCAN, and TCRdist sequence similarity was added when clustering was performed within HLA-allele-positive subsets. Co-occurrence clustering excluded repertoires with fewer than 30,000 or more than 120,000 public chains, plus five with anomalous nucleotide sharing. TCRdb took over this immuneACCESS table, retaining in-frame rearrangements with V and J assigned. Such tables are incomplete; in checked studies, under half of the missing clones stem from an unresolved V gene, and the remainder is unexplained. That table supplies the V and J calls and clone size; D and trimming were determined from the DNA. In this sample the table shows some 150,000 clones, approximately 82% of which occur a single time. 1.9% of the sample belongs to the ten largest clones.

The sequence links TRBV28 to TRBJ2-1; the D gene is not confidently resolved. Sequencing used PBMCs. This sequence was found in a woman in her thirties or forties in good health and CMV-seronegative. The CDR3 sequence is CASGPITFSNEQFF. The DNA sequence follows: TGTGCCAGCGGGCCGATCACTTTCTCCAATGAGCAGTTCTTC.